Shown below are 18 T cell receptor beta chains from a single sample sequenced in a study of T cell repertoires in cytomegalovirus infection. Their antigen targets remain unknown. TCRdb called the reads again in MiXCR, with one record for every CDR3 protein. The sample yields roughly 990,000 distinct CDR3 sequences, roughly 30% seen once. Sample: cultured CD8+ T cells from PBMCs, taken from culture after CMV antigen stimulation. The receptors come from a human donor in good health (CMV status not recorded). Some clones in this sample may be carry-over from other donors' samples.

This sequence joins TRBV7-6 and TRBJ2-7; 9 bases fit TRBD2. Germline trimming cut 5 bases from V and 3 bases from J; bases unmatched to any gene: 8. The germline CDR1 and CDR2 sequences are SGHVS and FNYEAQ. This CDR3 has 15 amino acids. CDR3 residues: CASSPRASGVYEQYF. As DNA, the CDR3 is TGTGCCAGCAGCCCCCGCGCTAGCGGGGTCTACGAGCAGTACTTC.

In its sample, this clonotype was seen once. The chain joins TRBV4-1 to TRBJ2-1; 10 bases match TRBD2. V shed 0 bases and J 6 bases; nucleotides not matched to a gene: 8. This CDR3 has 17 residues. CDR1 MGHRA and CDR2 YSYEKL come from the germline V gene. The CDR3 bases are TGCGCCAGCAGCCAAGAAGTAGCGGGGGGCCTGATCAATGAGCAGTTCTTC. It encodes CASSQEVAGGLINEQFF.

The V gene is TRBV7-2, the J gene TRBJ1-6, with D uncertain. The CDR3 covers 15 residues. V lost 5 bases and J lost 6, with 14 bases in between. Germline V CDR1 and CDR2: SGHTA, FQGNSA. In DNA form, the CDR3 reads TGTGCCAGCAGCCCCCTGGAAGGGTTTAATTCACCCCTCCACTTT. Translating gives CASSPLEGFNSPLHF.

The chain carries TRBV6-5 and TRBJ2-2; no definite D call. The V end lost 2 bases, the J end lost 6 bases, and 4 bases lay between the germline ends. The germline V gene encodes CDR1 MNHEY and CDR2 SVGAGI. The CDR3 contains 12 residues. The CDR3, as DNA: TGTGCCAGCAGTTACCTTCCCGGGGAGCTGTTTTTT. Translation: CASSYLPGELFF.

This rearrangement joins TRBV4-1 to TRBJ2-6, with D possibly being TRBD2 (5 bases). The CDR3 spans 18 residues. V lost 1 base to trimming and J lost 0 bases, with 13 bases between them. Germline V gene data show CDR1 as MGHRA and CDR2 as YSYEKL. The CDR3 loop reads CASSQVGGLDSGANVLTF. The DNA of the CDR3 is TGCGCCAGCAGCCAAGTAGGCGGGCTAGACTCTGGGGCCAACGTCCTGACTTTC.

This clonotype appeared a few times. This chain uses TRBV2 with TRBJ1-2; 12 bases line up with TRBD1. The CDR3 is made up of 14 amino acids. Germline V gene data show CDR1 as SNHLY and CDR2 as FYNNEI. V trimming: 6 bases; J trimming: 8 bases; junction bases outside the gene matches: 7. The CDR3 DNA reads as TGTGCCAGCAGAGTGGGACAGGGGGCGCCCGGCTACACCTTC. As protein: CASRVGQGAPGYTF.

The chain couples TRBV27 to TRBJ1-5; unclear D gene. The CDR3 loop spans 12 amino acids. Germline V CDR1 and CDR2: MNHEY, SMNVEV (reference sequence). The V end lost 8 bases, the J end lost 4 bases, and 9 bases lay between the germline ends. CDR3 sequence (DNA): TGTGCCAGCGGAGGGATTAATCAGCCCCAGCATTTT. It codes for CASGGINQPQHF.

This clonotype was observed a single time. V gene TRBV11-2 combines with J gene TRBJ2-5; tentative D call: TRBD2 (6 bases). V lost 5 bases, J lost 2 bases, and 15 bases lay in between. Germline CDR1 and CDR2: SGHAT and FQNNGV. The CDR3 consists of 15 residues. This CDR3 reads CASSLRASAQETQYF. CDR3 nucleotide sequence: TGTGCCAGCAGCCTCAGGGCTAGCGCGCAAGAGACCCAGTACTTC.

This chain links TRBV7-9 with TRBJ2-7; 8 bases agree with TRBD1. Looked up from germline, CDR1 is SEHNR and CDR2 is FQNEAQ (reference sequence). The CDR3 sequence is 15 residues long. The junction had 11 bases not matched to a gene; V was cut back by 4 bases and J by 6 bases. CDR3 DNA sequence: TGTGCCAGCAGCTCACGACAGGGGACCCAATTCGAGCAGTACTTC. This gives the protein CASSSRQGTQFEQYF. Based on the CDR3 plus reference TRBV7-9 and TRBJ2-7, the full variable domain is DTGVSQNPRHKITKRGQNVTFRCDPISEHNRLYWYRQTLGQGPEFLTYFQNEAQLEKSRLLSDRFSAERPKGSFSTLEIQRTEQGDSAMYLCASSSRQGTQFEQYFGPGTRLTVT.

The chain uses TRBV2 and TRBJ2-2; 12 bases match TRBD1. CDR1 and CDR2 from the germline V gene are SNHLY and FYNNEI. Trimming at V came to 4 bases and at J to 10 bases, leaving 10 bases not matched to a gene. This CDR3 is 16 amino acids long. DNA of the CDR3: TGTGCCAGCAGTGTTATACCGGGACAGGGGGCCGAGGAGCTGTTTTTT. Protein product: CASSVIPGQGAEELFF.

The chain recombines TRBV12-3 or TRBV12-4 with TRBJ2-7; 7 bases agree with TRBD1. V dropped 5 bases and J dropped 3; count of bases not matched to a gene: 7. The CDR3 has 14 residues. CDR3 residues: CASSRQGRGYEQYF. CDR3 in DNA: TGTGCCAGCAGTCGACAGGGAAGGGGCTACGAGCAGTACTTC.

This clonotype has a count of ten or more. The chain joins TRBV3-1 to TRBJ2-3; 15 positions agree with TRBD2. Germline CDR1 LGHDT, CDR2 YNNKEL (reference sequence). Trimming removed 6 bases from V and 5 bases from J; junction bases left unmatched: 9. This CDR3 is built from 17 residues. The CDR3 here is CASRPGLAGGPLDTQYF. The CDR3 coding sequence is TGTGCCAGCAGGCCAGGACTAGCGGGGGGGCCCTTAGATACGCAGTATTTT.

This clonotype was detected once. This chain links TRBV5-8 with TRBJ2-7, with D perhaps matching TRBD1 (5 bases). This CDR3 has 13 amino acids. The V and J ends lost 1 base and 5 bases respectively, with 10 bases between them. From germline, CDR1 is SGHTS and CDR2 YDEGEE. This CDR3 is CASSLQGFHEQYF. Written as DNA, the CDR3 is TGTGCCAGCAGCTTGCAGGGTTTCCACGAGCAGTACTTC.

V usage is TRBV2 and J usage is TRBJ1-4; D is uncertain. The CDR3 totals 14 residues. CDR1 is SNHLY and CDR2 is FYNNEI in the germline V gene. The V gene lost 2 bases and the J gene lost 8 bases, with 12 bases spanning the gap. The CDR3 DNA is TGTGCCAGCAGTGAACATTTCAGGAACGAAAAACTGTTTTTT. Translation gives CASSEHFRNEKLFF.

Only a few counts were recorded for this clonotype. This chain uses TRBV7-2 with TRBJ2-7; D uncertain. From germline, CDR1 is SGHTA and CDR2 FQGNSA. This CDR3 spans 12 amino acids. Trimming removed 1 base at V and 9 bases at J, with 10 bases between. The CDR3 DNA sequence: TGTGCCAGCAGCTTAGATCTCGGGCCGCAGTACTTC. It codes for CASSLDLGPQYF.

This clonotype was recorded many times. The genes are TRBV6-5 and TRBJ2-6; D is unresolved. The V gene's germline CDR1 is MNHEY and CDR2 SVGAGI. CDR3 length: 17 amino acids. The V and J ends lost 3 bases and 1 base respectively, with 13 bases between them. The CDR3 DNA is TGTGCCAGCAGTTATAAATACTTCCAATCTGGGGCCAACGTCCTGACTTTC. Encoded protein: CASSYKYFQSGANVLTF.

This clonotype came up a few times. J is TRBJ1-5 and V is TRBV7-9; 8 bases line up with TRBD1. CDR3 size: 14 residues. Germline lookup yields CDR1 SEHNR and CDR2 FQNEAQ (reference sequence). The V gene end was trimmed by 5 bases and the J gene end by 5 bases; junction bases not matched to a gene: 5. As DNA, the CDR3 is TGTGCCAGCAGCGAGACAGGGGCCGATCAGCCCCAGCATTTT. Translated, it gives CASSETGADQPQHF.

This sequence joins TRBV2 and TRBJ2-1, with TRBD2 matching 15 bases. The trim removed 6 bases at V and 3 bases at J, leaving 6 bases unmatched. CDR3 size: 17 residues. Germline CDR1 SNHLY, CDR2 FYNNEI. The CDR3, as DNA: TGTGCCAGCAGAGGACTAGCGGGGGGGCATTACTACAATGAGCAGTTCTTC. Protein product: CASRGLAGGHYYNEQFF.